The 18 T cell receptor beta chains reported below all come from one sample, sequenced in a study of blood T cells in healthy people across ages. Together with a sample-barcoded 5' primer, a J-beta primer mix was included in a second PCR lasting about 7 to 11 cycles. MiXCR was run by TCRdb on the 5' RACE reads, yielding one entry per CDR3 protein. The table records approximately 360,000 distinct CDR3 sequences, about 55% of them present only once. Sequencing was carried out using blood. These receptors all come from a man aged 60 to 75 in good health.

The chain couples TRBV2 to TRBJ2-3; the D gene is possibly TRBD2 (5 bases). Trimming shortened V by 2 bases and J by 14 bases, and 14 bases separated the two germline ends. CDR3 size: 12 residues. CDR1 SNHLY and CDR2 FYNNEI come from the germline V gene. The CDR3 coding sequence is TGTGCCAGCAGTGAACAACGGGGAGAGGGGTATTTT. As protein: CASSEQRGEGYF.

The genes are TRBV14 and TRBJ2-2; D call uncertain. Germline V gene data show CDR1 as SGHDN and CDR2 as FVKESK. Trimming cost V 5 bases and J 4 bases, with 17 bases left between them. The CDR3 consists of 16 residues. In DNA, the CDR3 is TGTGCCAGCAGCTCCACCGTGGTCAGGATCACCGGGGAGCTGTTTTTT. Protein sequence: CASSSTVVRITGELFF.

This chain links TRBV11-2 with TRBJ1-2; 10 bases fit TRBD1. The CDR3 spans 14 residues. The germline gives CDR1 SGHAT, CDR2 FQNNGV. V dropped 11 bases and J dropped 2; count of bases not matched to a gene: 8. CDR3 DNA: TGTGCCGGCACCCCGGGACAGGGGAACTATGGCTACACCTTC. Residues: CAGTPGQGNYGYTF.

This clonotype appeared a few times. This rearrangement joins TRBV5-4 to TRBJ2-7; D might be TRBD1 (6 bases). Deletions cut 4 bases from V and 0 bases from J, with 14 bases between. This CDR3 is 15 amino acids long. Looked up from germline, CDR1 is SGHNT and CDR2 is YYREEE (reference sequence). The CDR3 DNA follows: TGTGCCAGCAGCCGTGACAGGTCAAGCTCCTACGAGCAGTACTTC. Translating it yields CASSRDRSSSYEQYF.

J is TRBJ2-4 and V is TRBV18; D remains ambiguous. The J call could be wrong; TRBJ2-7 is a better fit for the DNA end. CDR3 length: 14 amino acids. Germline CDR1 reads KGHSH; CDR2 reads LQKENI. The CDR3 DNA follows: TGTGCCAGCTCACCTGGACCGGCCCCCTACGAGCAGTACTTC. It codes for CASSPGPAPYEQYF.

V usage is TRBV4-2 and J usage is TRBJ2-1; 8 bases are shared with TRBD2. CDR3 length equals 16 residues. V lost 1 base to trimming and J lost 9 bases; unmatched junction nucleotides: 11. The V gene's germline CDR1 is LGHNA and CDR2 YNFKEQ. CDR3 DNA: TGTGCCAGCAGCCAAGGGATCGGGGGGGGTCAGGTTGAGCAGTTCTTC. Its translation: CASSQGIGGGQVEQFF.

This clonotype was seen at least ten times. This chain joins TRBV9 and TRBJ2-6; D might be TRBD2 (5 bases). Germline V lookup: CDR1 SGDLS, CDR2 YYNGEE. This CDR3 region has 16 residues. V gave up 4 bases and J gave up 4 bases, with 15 bases separating them. Here the CDR3 reads CASSSGVGAGANVLTF. For the CDR3, the DNA is TGTGCCAGCAGCTCCGGGGTAGGAGCAGGGGCCAACGTCCTGACTTTC.

This clonotype was detected a few times. The rearrangement joins TRBV15 to TRBJ1-1; D ambiguous. Per the germline V gene, CDR1 is LNHNV and CDR2 is YYDKDF (reference sequence). Trimming left V 1 base short and J 1 base short, with 4 bases between. The CDR3 is 13 residues long. The CDR3 region is CATSRAQNTEAFF. CDR3 in DNA: TGTGCCACCAGCAGAGCTCAGAACACTGAAGCTTTCTTT.

There are a few counts of this clonotype. A much larger clone differs by one base, so this may be a read error. The chain links TRBV29-1 to TRBJ1-5; maybe TRBD1 (5 bases). V dropped 7 bases and J dropped 0 bases, with 10 bases sitting between them. Germline V lookup: CDR1 SQVTM, CDR2 ANQGSEA. The CDR3 is 13 amino acids. The CDR3 DNA reads as TGCAGCGGGGGGGAGAATAGCAATCAGCCCCAGCATTTT. Protein product: CSGGENSNQPQHF. Full variable domain (missing parts from reference TRBV29-1 and TRBJ1-5): SAVISQKPSRDICQRGTSLTIQCQVDSQVTMMFWYRQQPGQSLTLIATANQGSEATYESGFVIDKFPISRPNLTFSTLTVSNMSPEDSSIYLCSGGENSNQPQHFGDGTRLSIL.

In this sample, this clonotype turned up once. This rearrangement joins TRBV7-3 to TRBJ2-1; 12 bases align to TRBD2. The CDR3 covers 16 residues. Germline CDR1 reads SGHTA; CDR2 reads FQGTGA. J gave up 8 bases and V 5 bases, and 10 bases lay outside the gene matches. The CDR3 protein is CASSPDRLAGVDEQFF. The CDR3 region has the DNA TGTGCCAGCAGCCCTGACCGACTAGCGGGAGTCGATGAGCAGTTCTTC.

The rearrangement uses TRBV9 and TRBJ2-7, with D unclear. The germline V gene has CDR1 SGDLS and CDR2 YYNGEE. The CDR3 is made up of 15 amino acids. The germline V and J ends were trimmed by 0 bases and 0 bases, with 10 bases remaining between them. CDR3 coding DNA: TGTGCCAGCAGCGTAGGCAGCCACTTCTCCTACGAGCAGTACTTC. It codes for CASSVGSHFSYEQYF. The whole variable domain, remainder taken from reference TRBV9 and TRBJ2-7, is DSGVTQTPKHLITATGQRVTLRCSPRSGDLSVYWYQQSLDQGLQFLIQYYNGEERAKGNILERFSAQQFPDLHSELNLSSLELGDSALYFCASSVGSHFSYEQYFGPGTRLTVT.

The V and J genes are TRBV7-9 and TRBJ1-1; D unclear. Germline CDR1 is SEHNR and CDR2 is FQNEAQ (reference sequence). This CDR3 comprises 14 residues. Trimming stripped 2 bases from V and 4 bases from J, with 11 bases between. In DNA form, the CDR3 reads TGTGCCAGCAGCTTAAAGAACGAACGCACTGAAGCTTTCTTT. Its translation is CASSLKNERTEAFF.

V gene TRBV15 combines with J gene TRBJ2-7, with D tentatively TRBD2 (7 bases). The CDR3 runs 16 residues. V lost 2 bases and J 3 bases, leaving 17 bases between the germline ends. Germline CDR1 is LNHNV and CDR2 is YYDKDF (reference sequence). The CDR3 loop reads CATSRILGRGHYEQYF. For the CDR3, the DNA is TGTGCCACCAGCAGAATACTTGGGCGGGGGCACTACGAGCAGTACTTC.

This chain's CDR3 is CASTPPGTGVAGAFF. CDR3 sequence (DNA): TGTGCCAGCACGCCTCCCGGGACAGGGGTGGCGGGAGCTTTCTTT. The chain has TRBV7-9 and TRBJ1-1, with TRBD1 identical over 10 bases. The CDR3 loop spans 15 amino acids. CDR1 and CDR2 (germline): SEHNR, FQNEAQ (reference sequence). The ends lost 7 bases at V and 10 bases at J; junction bases unmatched: 15.

The chain is built from TRBV30 and TRBJ2-6; no definite D call. Per germline, CDR1 GTSNPN and CDR2 SVGIG (reference sequence). V dropped 0 bases and J dropped 2 bases, with 8 bases sitting between them. The CDR3 has 15 amino acids. The CDR3 DNA is TGTGCCTGGAGTGTACCCATGCCTGGGGCCAACGTCCTGACTTTC. Protein product: CAWSVPMPGANVLTF.

As regards this clonotype: A read error is possible here, since a much larger clone lies one base away. This sequence joins TRBV28 and TRBJ2-7, with D unresolved. Germline V gives CDR1 MDHEN, CDR2 SYDVKM. This CDR3 spans 10 amino acids. V was cut by 6 bases and J by 1 base, with 1 base left in between. The CDR3 is CASRSYEQYF. The CDR3 DNA is TGTGCCAGCAGGTCCTACGAGCAGTACTTC.

In its sample, this clonotype was seen many times. The V call is TRBV20-1, the J call TRBJ1-2; D gene unclear. CDR1 DFQATT and CDR2 SNEGSKA come from the germline V gene (reference sequence). Trimming pared 6 bases from V and 1 base from J, leaving 15 bases between. The CDR3 has 14 residues. The CDR3 bases are TGCAGTGCGACGGACGGACCACATAACTATGGCTACACCTTC. The encoded protein is CSATDGPHNYGYTF.

This clonotype was recorded once. The chain employs TRBV20-1 and TRBJ1-2; TRBD1 matches 7 bases. Losses at the gene ends were 4 bases for V and 6 bases for J; bases not matched to a gene: 11. The CDR3 runs to 14 residues. Per germline, CDR1 DFQATT and CDR2 SNEGSKA (reference sequence). The CDR3 sequence is CSAIETGYRNGYTF. The CDR3, as DNA: TGCAGTGCTATTGAGACAGGGTACCGTAATGGCTACACCTTC.